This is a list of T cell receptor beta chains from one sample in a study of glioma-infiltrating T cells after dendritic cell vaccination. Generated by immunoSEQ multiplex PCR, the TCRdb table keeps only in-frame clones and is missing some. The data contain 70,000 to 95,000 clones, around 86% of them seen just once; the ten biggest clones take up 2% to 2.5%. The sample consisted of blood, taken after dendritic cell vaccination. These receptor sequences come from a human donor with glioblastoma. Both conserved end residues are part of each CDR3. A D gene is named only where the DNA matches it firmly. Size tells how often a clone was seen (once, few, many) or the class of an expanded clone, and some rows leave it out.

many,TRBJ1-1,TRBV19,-,TGTGCCAGTAGTACGAGGACTGAAGCTTTCTTT,CASSTRTEAFF
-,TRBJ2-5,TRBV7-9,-,TGTGCCAGCAGCTTACTTCCCGAGACCCAGTACTTC,CASSLLPETQYF
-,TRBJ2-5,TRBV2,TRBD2,TGTGCCAGCAGTGAACTAGCGGGACAAGAGACCCAGTACTTC,CASSELAGQETQYF
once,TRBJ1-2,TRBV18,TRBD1,TGTGCCAGCTCACCACGCGGGACAGATGGCTACACCTTC,CASSPRGTDGYTF
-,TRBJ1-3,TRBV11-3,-,TGTGCCAGCAGCTTAGTAGGCGGGAAATCTGGAAACACCATATATTTT,CASSLVGGKSGNTIYF
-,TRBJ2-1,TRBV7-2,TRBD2,TGTGCCAGCAGTCCTAGCGGCAATGAGCAGTTCTTC,CASSPSGNEQFF
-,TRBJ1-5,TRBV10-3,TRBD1,TGTGCCATCACTCAGGACAGGGTCCAGCCCCAGCATTTT,CAITQDRVQPQHF
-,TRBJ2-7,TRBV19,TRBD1,TGTGCCAGTACCATCTCCGGGACAGGAGACTACGAGCAGTACTTC,CASTISGTGDYEQYF
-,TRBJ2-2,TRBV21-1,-,TGTGCCAGCAGCACACAGGAGGTTCGCGGGAGACCCGGGGAGCTGTTTTTT,CASSTQEVRGRPGELFF
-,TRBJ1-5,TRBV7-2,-,TGTGCCAGCAGCTTAGGAACACAGCCCCAGCATTTT,CASSLGTQPQHF
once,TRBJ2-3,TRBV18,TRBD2,TGTGCCAGCTCTCTGGCGGGAGGGCCCGATACGCAGTATTTT,CASSLAGGPDTQYF
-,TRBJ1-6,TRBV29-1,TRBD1,TGCAGCGAGCGACAGGGCGCAAACTCACCCCTCCACTTT,CSERQGANSPLHF
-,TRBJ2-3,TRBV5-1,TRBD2,TGCGCCAGCAGCTCGGGACTAGCGATTAGCACAGATACGCAGTATTTT,CASSSGLAISTDTQYF
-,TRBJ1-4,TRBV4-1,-,TGCGCCAGCAGCCGGACAGAGCAGGTGGCTAATGAAAAACTGTTTTTT,CASSRTEQVANEKLFF
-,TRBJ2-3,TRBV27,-,TGTGCCAGCAGACTAACCTGGGCAGATACGCAGTATTTT,CASRLTWADTQYF
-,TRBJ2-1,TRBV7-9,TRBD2,TGTGCCAGCAGCCCAGAGGGCGGGAGGTCGCGGAATGAGCAGTTCTTC,CASSPEGGRSRNEQFF
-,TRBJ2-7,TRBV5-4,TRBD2,TGTGCCAGCAGCTTATACGGGAGGCCCTACGAGCAGTACTTC,CASSLYGRPYEQYF
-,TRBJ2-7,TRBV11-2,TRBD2,TGTGCCAGCAGCTACCTACCCGGGGGGGGGTCCTACGAGCAGTACTTC,CASSYLPGGGSYEQYF
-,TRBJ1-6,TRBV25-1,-,TGTGCCAGCAGTGAAGGGATGGGGAGTCCCCTCCACTTT,CASSEGMGSPLHF
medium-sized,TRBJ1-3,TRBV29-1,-,TGCAGCGTTGATGATACGTCGCGCTCTGGAAACACCATATATTTT,CSVDDTSRSGNTIYF
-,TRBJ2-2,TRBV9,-,TGTGCCAGCAGCGTGAGGGCCCGAGGGACCGGGGAGCTGTTTTTT,CASSVRARGTGELFF
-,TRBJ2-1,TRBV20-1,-,TGCAGTGCCCTGATTCTAGCCGGGCAGTTCTTC,CSALILAGQFF
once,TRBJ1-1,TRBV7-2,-,TGTGCCAGCAGCTTAGTCCGCATTGAGGGAGCTTTCTTT,CASSLVRIEGAFF
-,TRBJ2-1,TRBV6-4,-,TGTGCCAGTCCTCTGGTCCGGGTCGATGAGCAGTTCTTC,CASPLVRVDEQFF
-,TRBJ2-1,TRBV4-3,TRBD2,TGCGCCAGCAGCCAAGGAGGCGGGGTACTAGCGGTCTACAATGAGCAGTTCTTC,CASSQGGGVLAVYNEQFF
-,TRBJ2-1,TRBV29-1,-,TGCAGCGTGCCCGAGGCGGGTGAGCAGTTCTTC,CSVPEAGEQFF
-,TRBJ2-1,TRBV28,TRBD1,TGTGCCAGCAGTCCCCTAGACAGGGGCGATGAGCAGTTCTTC,CASSPLDRGDEQFF
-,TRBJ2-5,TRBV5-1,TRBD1,TGCGCCAGCAGCTTAATACAGGGGGCCGGCCAAGAGACCCAGTACTTC,CASSLIQGAGQETQYF
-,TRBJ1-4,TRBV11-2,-,TGTGCCAGCAGCTTAGTGGGCCGACGGTTCGGAAAACTGTTTTTT,CASSLVGRRFGKLFF
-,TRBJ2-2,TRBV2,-,TGTGCCATAACAGGGTTGGACGGGAACACCGGGGAGCTGTTTTTT,CAITGLDGNTGELFF
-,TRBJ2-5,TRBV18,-,TGTGCCAGCTCACCACCGGTTGGGGGCGGAGAGACCCAGTACTTC,CASSPPVGGGETQYF
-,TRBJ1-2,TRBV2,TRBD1,TGTGCCAGCAGTGAGATTGAACAGGGGAACTATGGCTACACCTTC,CASSEIEQGNYGYTF
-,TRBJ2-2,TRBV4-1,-,TGCGCCAGCAGCCAGAGGGGCGGCAGGACCTTACGGGGGTTCGGGGAGCTGTTTTTT,CASSQRGGRTLRGFGELFF
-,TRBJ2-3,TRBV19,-,TGTGCCAGTAGTATTTCGGATACGCAGTATTTT,CASSISDTQYF
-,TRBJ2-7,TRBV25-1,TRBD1,TGTGCCAGCGTGGGACAGGGGCTAAGCGAGCAGTACTTC,CASVGQGLSEQYF
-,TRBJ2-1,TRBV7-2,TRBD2,TGTGCCAGCAGCTTGCTCCTAGCGGGAGATTTGTTCTTC,CASSLLLAGDLFF
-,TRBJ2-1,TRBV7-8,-,TGTGCCAGCAGCTTAGCGCAAGGTAGCTCCGCGAGCTCCTACAATGAGCAGTTCTTC,CASSLAQGSSASSYNEQFF
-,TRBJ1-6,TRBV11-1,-,TGTGCCAGCAGCTTACAGGGAAGGGATTCACCCCTCCACTTT,CASSLQGRDSPLHF
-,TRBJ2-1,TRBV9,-,TGTGCCAGCAGCGTCAGGACGGGAGTTTCCTACAATGAGCAGTTCTTC,CASSVRTGVSYNEQFF
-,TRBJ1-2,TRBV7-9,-,TGTGCCAGCAGCTTAGAACTGACAGATGCTAACTATGGCTACACCTTC,CASSLELTDANYGYTF
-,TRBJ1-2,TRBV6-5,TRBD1,TGTGCCAGCAGTTACCGGGTCAGGGGGCGTGGTGGCTACACCTTC,CASSYRVRGRGGYTF
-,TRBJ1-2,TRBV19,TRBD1,TGTGCCAGTAGTATAGACCACAGGGGTGATCCATATGGCTACACCTTC,CASSIDHRGDPYGYTF
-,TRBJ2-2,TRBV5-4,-,TGTGCCAGCACCACCACCCTGGGGGGAACCGGGGAGCTGTTTTTT,CASTTTLGGTGELFF
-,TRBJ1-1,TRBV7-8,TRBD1,TGTGCCAGCAGCCTTTTACAGGGGGGATACACTGAAGCTTTCTTT,CASSLLQGGYTEAFF
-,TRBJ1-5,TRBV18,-,TGTGCCAGCTCACCCCCCGGAGGACAGCCCCAGCATTTT,CASSPPGGQPQHF
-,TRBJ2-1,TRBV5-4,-,TGTGCCAGCAGCTTGCTACTAGCTCTTTCGGAGAATGAGCAGTTCTTC,CASSLLLALSENEQFF
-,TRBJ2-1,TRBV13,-,TGTGCCAGCAGCCGCCGGGAGAAACACAATGAGCAGTTCTTC,CASSRREKHNEQFF
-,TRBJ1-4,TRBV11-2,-,TGTGCCAGCAGCCTCGACAACTCTTGGCAACTGTTTTTT,CASSLDNSWQLFF
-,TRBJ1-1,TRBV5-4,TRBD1,TGTGCCAGCGGGAAACAGGGGTTTAACACTGAAGCTTTCTTT,CASGKQGFNTEAFF
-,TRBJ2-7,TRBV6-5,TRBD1,TGTGCCAGCAAAAGACAGGGGGCGAGGGACGAGCAGTACTTC,CASKRQGARDEQYF